This is a list of T cell receptor beta chains from one sample in a study of preoperative IRX-2 immunotherapy in early breast cancer. Repertoires were generated with immunoSEQ multiplex PCR, while TCRdb's copy carries only in-frame clones and drops some. The sample consists of roughly 43,000 clones, over 85% of them appearing once. The starting material was tumor tissue, obtained after IRX-2 immunotherapy. The receptors derive from a human donor with breast cancer. Both conserved end residues are part of each CDR3. Each record gives: D gene, V gene, J gene, clone size, CDR3 DNA, CDR3 protein. A D gene is named only where the DNA matches it firmly. The size of a clone is reported for some rows only, either as once, few or many, or as a class for expanded clones.

D: .
V: TRBV9
J: TRBJ2-5
size: .
DNA: TGTGCCAGCAGCGTATCCGCTGGTTGGCAAGAGACCCAGTACTTC
CDR3: CASSVSAGWQETQYF

D: TRBD2
V: TRBV7-6
J: TRBJ2-7
size: .
DNA: TGTGCCAGCAGCTACGGACTAGCGGGGGGGCCCGACGAGCAGTACTTC
CDR3: CASSYGLAGGPDEQYF

D: .
V: TRBV19
J: TRBJ2-1
size: .
DNA: TGTGCCAGTAGTCAAGGGGGGGGACTCAATGAGCAGTTCTTC
CDR3: CASSQGGGLNEQFF

D: .
V: TRBV19
J: TRBJ1-2
size: .
DNA: TGTGCCAGTAGTCCGACGGGGTCCTATGGCTACACCTTC
CDR3: CASSPTGSYGYTF

D: .
V: TRBV4-1
J: TRBJ2-7
size: .
DNA: TGCGCCAGCAGCCATACATACAGGGAGCGTTCCGAGCAGTACTTC
CDR3: CASSHTYRERSEQYF

D: .
V: TRBV7-9
J: TRBJ1-1
size: .
DNA: TGTGCCAGCAGCTTAACCTACTCGGGGGTCAGGAACTTT
CDR3: CASSLTYSGVRNF

D: TRBD1
V: TRBV28
J: TRBJ1-2
size: .
DNA: TGTGCCAGCAGCACCCACGGGACAGGTCAGATATGGGGCTACACCTTC
CDR3: CASSTHGTGQIWGYTF

D: .
V: TRBV29-1
J: TRBJ2-2
size: .
DNA: TGCAGCGTTTTTGGGGTTAGGGAGCTGTTTTTT
CDR3: CSVFGVRELFF

D: TRBD1
V: TRBV5-1
J: TRBJ2-6
size: .
DNA: TGCGCCAGCGGGGGACAGGTTTTTGGGGCCAACGTCCTGACTTTC
CDR3: CASGGQVFGANVLTF

D: TRBD1
V: TRBV19
J: TRBJ1-2
size: .
DNA: TGTGCCAGTAGTGCTGGACAGGGCTTGGGCTACACCTTC
CDR3: CASSAGQGLGYTF

D: TRBD1
V: TRBV5-5
J: TRBJ1-2
size: once
DNA: TGTGCCAGCAGCTTGAGTCAGGGGGATGGCTACACCTTC
CDR3: CASSLSQGDGYTF

D: TRBD2
V: TRBV5-4
J: TRBJ2-5
size: once
DNA: TGTGCCAGCAGCCTCGGTTATAGCGGGAGCTACCAAGAGACCCAGTACTTC
CDR3: CASSLGYSGSYQETQYF

D: .
V: TRBV28
J: TRBJ2-6
size: .
DNA: TGTGCCAGCCAGCAACTTAGCTCTGGGGCCAACGTCCTGACTTTC
CDR3: CASQQLSSGANVLTF

D: TRBD1
V: TRBV4-1
J: TRBJ2-5
size: .
DNA: TGCGCCAGCAGCCAAGATAACGCAGGGGGCTTGGAGACCCAGTACTTC
CDR3: CASSQDNAGGLETQYF

D: .
V: TRBV19
J: TRBJ2-5
size: once
DNA: TGTGCCAGTAGTATCAGGTTTGTGGCCCTTGTGGAGACCCAGTACTTC
CDR3: CASSIRFVALVETQYF

D: TRBD2
V: TRBV10-1
J: TRBJ2-3
size: .
DNA: TGCGCCAGACCCAGCTCTAGCGGGAGGCGCACAGATACGCAGTATTTT
CDR3: CARPSSSGRRTDTQYF

D: .
V: TRBV27
J: TRBJ2-7
size: .
DNA: TGTGCCAGCCGGACTTCTGGCCTTTACGAGCAGTACTTC
CDR3: CASRTSGLYEQYF

D: .
V: TRBV10-3
J: TRBJ2-7
size: .
DNA: TGTGCCATCAGTGAGATTATAAGCTGGACCGCGAGGTCCTACGAGCAGTACTTC
CDR3: CAISEIISWTARSYEQYF